This TCR beta chain came from a study of CD8 T cells in Susac syndrome. A quantity of about 0.45 to 1 ug RNA underwent reverse transcription using random hexamers. TCRdb called the immunoSEQ multiplex PCR reads again in MiXCR, with one record for every CDR3 protein. The data contain over 150,000 distinct CDR3 sequences, roughly 94% of them singletons. The CDR3 is 17 residues long. The V segment lost 5 bases and the J segment 4 bases; nucleotides outside the gene matches: 17. Per the germline V gene, CDR1 is DFQATT and CDR2 is SNEGSKA (reference sequence). The sample comprised CD4+ T cells from PBMCs. J is TRBJ1-1 and V is TRBV20-1; 9 bases line up with TRBD1. The sequence came from a human donor with Susac syndrome. In DNA form, the CDR3 reads TGCAGTGCTCGGGAGGGACAGGGTATAGGGGAGGGCACTGAAGCTTTCTTT. Its translation is CSAREGQGIGEGTEAFF.